This T cell receptor (beta chain) was recorded in a study of shared clonotypes between healthy human individuals. Regarding the study as a whole: When naive CD4 clonotypes were compared across a handful of donors, around 4.6% were shared.

Partitioning of CD4+ cells yielded a CD45RA+ naive subset and a CD45RA-negative memory subset. Looked up from germline, CDR1 is SEHNR and CDR2 is FQNEAQ (reference sequence). Unmatched junction bases numbered 7, after V lost 3 bases and J lost 2 bases. The CDR3 totals 15 residues. With regard to this clone: Its antigen is currently unknown.

Libraries were prepared by immunoSEQ multiplex PCR; TCRdb keeps only in-frame clonotypes and omits some of them. This table has about 1 million clones, around four fifths appearing once. The receptor's source is a man in his late teens or twenties in good health. The material sequenced was memory CD4+ T cells sorted from blood. Subset indicated: CD45RA-negative fraction. J is TRBJ2-7 and V is TRBV7-9; 7 bases are shared with TRBD2. CDR3 residues: CASSFSGGSTYEQYF. The CDR3 coding sequence is TGTGCCAGCAGCTTTTCTGGCGGGAGTACCTACGAGCAGTACTTC.